A selection of T cell receptor beta chains follows, all from one sample in a study of T cells in Graves' hyperthyroidism and ophthalmopathy. Each CDR3 protein gets one entry after TCRdb re-called the multiplex PCR reads with MiXCR. The data show 500,000 to 650,000 distinct CDR3 sequences, just under 20% seen once. The material sequenced was blood. Source of these receptors: a man between 35 and 55 years old with Graves' ophthalmopathy. Each CDR3 is given with its conserved first and last residue. A D gene is named only where the DNA matches it firmly. Clone size appears in some rows only: once, few, many, or a class for an expanded clone.

J gene,CDR3 length,D gene,V gene,clone size,CDR3 DNA,CDR3 protein
TRBJ2-7,14,TRBD1,TRBV20-1,few,TGCAGTGCGGTACCCGGGACAGGGACCTACGAGCAGTACTTC,CSAVPGTGTYEQYF
TRBJ2-7,13,NA,TRBV2,few,TGTGCCAGCAGTGACAGGTTCTCCTACGAGCAGTACTTC,CASSDRFSYEQYF
TRBJ1-1,15,NA,TRBV4-2,NA,TGTGCCAGCAGCCAAGATCTTGCAACGAACACTGAAGCTTTCTTT,CASSQDLATNTEAFF
TRBJ2-2,15,NA,TRBV2,many,TGTGCCAGCAGTGAAGCTAGGGGAGGCACCGGGGAGCTGTTTTTT,CASSEARGGTGELFF
TRBJ2-2,15,NA,TRBV28,few,TGTGCCAGCAGTTTATGGAGGAGCGGTACCGGGGAGCTGTTTTTT,CASSLWRSGTGELFF
TRBJ2-1,17,NA,TRBV3-1,many,TGTGCCAGCAGCCAAGATATTCCGGGCAGCTCCTACAATGAGCAGTTCTTC,CASSQDIPGSSYNEQFF
TRBJ1-3,16,TRBD1,TRBV7-8,NA,TGTGCCAGCAGCTCTTTACAGGGGGCATCTGGAAACACCATATATTTT,CASSSLQGASGNTIYF
TRBJ2-5,15,NA,TRBV20-1,many,TGCAGTGCTAGAGATTCCGGCTCAGGACAAGAGACCCAGTACTTC,CSARDSGSGQETQYF
TRBJ1-6,15,NA,TRBV6-1,NA,TGTGCCAGCTCTACGAGGAGCTCCTATAATTCACCCCTCCACTTT,CASSTRSSYNSPLHF
TRBJ1-2,13,NA,TRBV11-2,NA,TGTGCCAGCAGCCCCCGGACAGTCTATGGCTACACCTTC,CASSPRTVYGYTF
TRBJ2-5,16,TRBD2,TRBV20-1,few,TGCAGTGTAGGGACTAGCGGGGTCCCCGGGCAAGAGACCCAGTACTTC,CSVGTSGVPGQETQYF
TRBJ2-1,14,NA,TRBV2,many,TGTGCCAGCTGGGCAATCTTCGGGGACAATGAGCAGTTCTTC,CASWAIFGDNEQFF
TRBJ2-7,13,NA,TRBV12-3/TRBV12-4,many,TGTGCCAGCACCGAAGGGTTCCTCTACGAGCAGTACTTC,CASTEGFLYEQYF
TRBJ2-7,12,NA,TRBV5-1,NA,TGCGCCAGCAGTTGGGGGGATTACGAGCAGTACTTC,CASSWGDYEQYF
TRBJ2-7,17,NA,TRBV7-9,many,TGTGCCAGCAGCCCCGGGGGGCAGGGGGGAATCTCCTACGAGCAGTACTTC,CASSPGGQGGISYEQYF